The 21 T cell receptor beta chains below were found in one sample sequenced in a study of tumor-infiltrating lymphocytes in glioblastoma multiforme. Three nested ARM-PCR rounds with V-beta and C-beta primers built TCRB libraries. TCRdb passed the multiplex PCR reads through MiXCR, listing each CDR3 protein once. Of about 13,000 distinct CDR3 sequences listed, around 60% are singletons. The sequencing sample was made of brain tumor tissue. These TCRs come from a male donor with glioblastoma.

This clonotype has only a few counts. The chain couples TRBV29-1 to TRBJ2-7; D gene ambiguous. The germline gives CDR1 SQVTM, CDR2 ANQGSEA. This CDR3 spans 12 amino acids. The V end lost 5 bases, the J end lost 0 bases, and 8 bases lay between the germline ends. CDR3 bases: TGCAGCGTTAAGACCAGCTCCTACGAGCAGTACTTC. This codes for CSVKTSSYEQYF.

This chain joins TRBV5-1 and TRBJ2-1; TRBD1 might be the D (7 bases). CDR3 length equals 15 residues. In germline, CDR1 is SGHRS, CDR2 YFSETQ. Trimming stripped 4 bases from V and 7 bases from J, with 18 bases between. CDR3 loop: CASSDAGQRLNEQFF. The CDR3 region has the DNA TGCGCCAGCAGCGATGCGGGACAGAGACTGAATGAGCAGTTCTTC.

The chain joins TRBV7-9 to TRBJ2-1; possibly TRBD1 or TRBD2 for D (5 bases each). The CDR3 runs to 14 residues. Germline-derived CDR1 and CDR2 are SEHNR and FQNEAQ (reference sequence). The V end lost 3 bases, the J end lost 9 bases, and 15 bases lay between the germline ends. The CDR3 sequence is CASSFGAGTGEQFF. Written as DNA, the CDR3 is TGTGCCAGCAGCTTCGGGGCAGGAACGGGTGAGCAGTTCTTC. Full variable domain (remainder filled in from reference TRBV7-9 and TRBJ2-1): DTGVSQNPRHKITKRGQNVTFRCDPISEHNRLYWYRQTLGQGPEFLTYFQNEAQLEKSRLLSDRFSAERPKGSFSTLEIQRTEQGDSAMYLCASSFGAGTGEQFFGPGTRLTVL.

On this clonotype: Sequence at one end of the junction differs from germline and may be a read error. The V and J genes are TRBV20-1 and TRBJ2-1, with D perhaps being TRBD1 or TRBD2 (5 bases each). The germline gives CDR1 DFQATT, CDR2 SNEGSKA (reference sequence). There are 14 residues in the CDR3. The CDR3 region is CSTRGEAGLYEQFF. The DNA for the CDR3 is TGCAGTACTAGAGGTGAGGCAGGGCTGTATGAGCAATTCTTC.

This chain uses TRBV28 with TRBJ2-7; 11 bases match TRBD2. After removal of 8 bases from V and 0 bases from J, the junction contained 3 bases not matched to a gene. Germline V gene data show CDR1 as MDHEN and CDR2 as SYDVKM. This CDR3 region has 14 residues. CDR3 sequence reads: CASGLAGNSYEQYF. DNA of the CDR3: TGTGCCAGCGGACTAGCGGGTAACTCCTACGAGCAGTACTTC.

Remarks on this clonotype: Its ends do not fully match the called genes, so a read error is possible. This chain uses TRBV20-1 with TRBJ2-1; either TRBD1 or TRBD2 may fit D (5 bases each). This CDR3 has 14 residues. CDR1 and CDR2 from the germline V gene are DFQATT and SNEGSKA (reference sequence). CDR3 sequence (DNA): TGCAATACTAGAGATGAGGCAGGGCTGTATGAGCAGCTCTTC. Translated: CNTRDEAGLYEQLF.

This clonotype was recorded only once. J is TRBJ2-1 and V is TRBV6-2 or TRBV6-3, with 14 bases identical to TRBD2. Germline lookup yields CDR1 MNHEY and CDR2 SVGEGT. This CDR3 region has 18 residues. The J segment lost 7 bases and the V segment lost 4 bases, leaving 12 bases of the junction unmatched. The CDR3 nucleotides read TGTGCCAGCAGTTCACAGTTTTTGGGGACTAGCGGGAGAAATGAGCAGTTCTTC. Amino acid sequence: CASSSQFLGTSGRNEQFF.

The V and J genes are TRBV5-1 and TRBJ2-7; 7 bases line up with TRBD1. The germline CDR1 and CDR2 sequences are SGHRS and YFSETQ. This CDR3 comprises 13 residues. The ends lost 2 bases at V and 1 base at J; junction bases unmatched: 0. The CDR3 coding sequence is TGCGCCAGCAGCTTACAGGGGTCCTACGAGCAGTACTTC. It is translated as CASSLQGSYEQYF.

Remarks on this clonotype: Relative to the germline gene, one junction end is altered; a read error may explain this. The V and J genes are TRBV6-2 or TRBV6-3 and TRBJ1-5; no firm D call. CDR3 length: 13 amino acids. Germline V gene sequence: CDR1 MNHEY, CDR2 SVGEGT. The CDR3 nucleotides are TGTGCCGGCGAAACAGATAGCAATCAGCCCCTGCATTTT. It codes for CAGETDSNQPLHF.

A word on this clonotype: Here the CDR3 omits its conserved ending phenylalanine or tryptophan, so a read error is the likely source. This rearrangement joins TRBV29-1 to TRBJ2-5; no clear D gene. The germline gives CDR1 SQVTM, CDR2 ANQGSEA. There are 15 residues in the CDR3. CDR3: CSVEEHSRHQETQYL. The DNA of the CDR3 is TGCAGCGTTGAAGAGCACAGCCGCCACCAGGAGACCCAGTACTTA.

This chain connects TRBV7-7 to TRBJ2-3; no definite D call. V was shortened by 2 bases and J by 2 bases, with 8 bases between the two germline ends. The V gene's germline CDR1 is SSHAT and CDR2 FNYEAQ (reference sequence). This CDR3 region has 14 residues. The CDR3 loop reads CASSLTPFTDTQYF. CDR3 in DNA: TGTGCCAGCAGCTTAACGCCCTTCACAGATACGCAGTATTTT.

This clonotype has a count of ten or more. The rearrangement links TRBV5-1 to TRBJ2-5, with no clear D. CDR1 and CDR2 (germline): SGHRS, YFSETQ. This CDR3 comprises 13 residues. The V and J ends lost 4 bases and 3 bases respectively, with 10 bases between them. The CDR3 region has the DNA TGCGCCAGCAGCACCGTAAGAGAAGAGACCCAGTACTTC. Translated: CASSTVREETQYF.

This clonotype was observed a few times. The rearrangement joins TRBV12-3 or TRBV12-4 to TRBJ1-2; tentative D call: TRBD1 (6 bases). V was clipped by 4 bases and J by 8 bases, with 11 bases between them. The CDR3 has 12 residues. DNA for the CDR3: TGTGCCAGCAGTTCCAGGGGTTTCGGCTACACCTTC. Its translation is CASSSRGFGYTF.

Comment on this clonotype: Given a much more abundant clone one base away, this may be a read error. The chain links TRBV4-1 to TRBJ1-4; D not resolved. V was cut by 2 bases and J by 5 bases, with 21 bases left in between. CDR1 MGHRA and CDR2 YSYEKL come from the germline V gene. This CDR3 is built from 18 residues. Here the CDR3 reads CASSQRYLTWTSNEKLFF. The CDR3, as DNA: TGCGCCAGCAGCCAACGATACCTGACCTGGACTTCAAATGAAAAACTGTTTTTT.

Concerning this clonotype itself: One junction end disagrees with the germline gene, perhaps due to a read error. The CDR3, as DNA: TGTGCTATCACAGGGGGCCCCACAGATATGCAGTATTTT. This sequence encodes CAITGGPTDMQYF. The genes are TRBV10-3 and TRBJ2-3, with 9 bases fitting TRBD1. The CDR3 totals 13 residues. Germline V gene data show CDR1 as ENHRY and CDR2 as SYGVKD.

The CDR3 region is CSVEVLDGEQFF. DNA for the CDR3: TGCAGCGTTGAAGTACTGGATGGTGAGCAGTTCTTC. This chain connects TRBV29-1 to TRBJ2-1; no firm D call. The CDR3 length is 12 residues. V was clipped by 1 base and J by 9 bases, with 10 bases between them. Germline CDR1 reads SQVTM; CDR2 reads ANQGSEA.

A remark on this clonotype: This likely comes from a read error, as the CDR3 has no conserved phenylalanine or tryptophan at its end. The chain has TRBV5-1 and TRBJ2-7; the D gene could be TRBD1 or TRBD2 (6 bases each). The CDR3 has 15 amino acids. With 6 bases removed from V and 2 bases from J, the gap between germline ends came to 18 bases. Germline V gene sequence: CDR1 SGHRS, CDR2 YFSETQ. The CDR3 region is CASTPTGAETYEQYL. The CDR3, as DNA: TGCGCCAGCACACCCACGGGGGCTGAGACCTACGAGCAGTACTTA.

The rearrangement uses TRBV10-1 and TRBJ2-3, with D perhaps being TRBD1 or TRBD2 (5 bases each). The CDR3 has 16 residues. Germline values: CDR1 WNHNN, CDR2 SYGVQD (reference sequence). Deletions cut 3 bases from V and 1 base from J, with 14 bases between. The CDR3 here is CASSERGAIGTDTQYF. CDR3 in DNA: TGCGCCAGCAGTGAACGAGGGGCCATCGGCACAGATACGCAGTATTTT.

This clonotype was seen many times. CDR3 nucleotides: TGTGCCAGCAGCTTTAGCACCGGGGAGCTGTTTTTT. It translates to CASSFSTGELFF. V and J are TRBV7-3 and TRBJ2-2; D gene uncertain. V lost 3 bases, J lost 4 bases, and 3 bases lay in between. Germline loops: CDR1 SGHTA, CDR2 FQGTGA. The CDR3 consists of 12 residues.

About this clonotype: Given a much more abundant clone one base away, this may be a read error. Likely a read error: the CDR3 ends without its conserved phenylalanine or tryptophan. The chain has TRBV24-1 and TRBJ1-3; D not certain. Looked up from germline, CDR1 is KGHDR and CDR2 is SFDVKD. Trimming cost V 2 bases and J 0 bases, with 10 bases left between them. CDR3 length equals 16 residues. The CDR3 bases are TGTGCCACCAGTGATTCCGCCGCGGGCTCTGGAAACACCATATATTAT. Amino acid sequence: CATSDSAAGSGNTIYY.

As for this clonotype: The conserved final phenylalanine or tryptophan is absent from the CDR3, which likely points to a read error. The J gene is TRBJ1-5, the V gene TRBV10-2; 8 nucleotides align to TRBD1. The CDR3 runs to 15 residues. Germline CDR1 WSHSY, CDR2 SAAADI. The CDR3 coding sequence is TGCGCCAGCAGACCCTCGGCGACAGGGGATCAGCCTCAGCATTCT. It specifies CASRPSATGDQPQHS.